The rows below give T cell receptor beta chains drawn from one sample of a study of cytomegalovirus exposure and HLA in healthy donors. Sequenced by immunoSEQ multiplex PCR; TCRdb stores in-frame clones only, minus some. Here the sample spans roughly 160,000 clones, 75% to 90% being singletons. Sequences were obtained from PBMCs. Receptor source: a male donor in good health and CMV-seronegative. CDR3s include the opening cysteine and the closing phenylalanine or tryptophan.

cdr3_aa: CASSRGQGEPNYGYTF
j_call: TRBJ1-2
v_call: TRBV4-1

cdr3_aa: CASSRRAYEQYF
j_call: TRBJ2-7
v_call: TRBV7-9

cdr3_aa: CASSGRDTRSGNTIYF
j_call: TRBJ1-3
v_call: TRBV19

cdr3_aa: CASSLTGSINEQYF
j_call: TRBJ2-7
v_call: TRBV27

cdr3_aa: CASSYSLFEAFF
j_call: TRBJ1-1
v_call: TRBV6-5

cdr3_aa: CASSLARAGVEQYF
j_call: TRBJ2-7
v_call: TRBV5-1

cdr3_aa: CASSFGPRYEQYF
j_call: TRBJ2-7
v_call: TRBV6-1

cdr3_aa: CASSRGGYGYTF
j_call: TRBJ1-2
v_call: TRBV14

cdr3_aa: CASSVSAGTEAFF
j_call: TRBJ1-1
v_call: TRBV6-1

cdr3_aa: CASSEGQGRGVDEQYF
j_call: TRBJ2-7
v_call: TRBV10-1

cdr3_aa: CASTRSSGGNEQFF
j_call: TRBJ2-1
v_call: TRBV10-2

cdr3_aa: CAWTRTGVRTEAFF
j_call: TRBJ1-1
v_call: TRBV30

cdr3_aa: CASSLSRQGEQFF
j_call: TRBJ2-1
v_call: TRBV7-2

cdr3_aa: CASSLLIGTGGPGELFF
j_call: TRBJ2-2
v_call: TRBV7-6

cdr3_aa: CATSRRTGVGHEQYF
j_call: TRBJ2-7
v_call: TRBV15

cdr3_aa: CASSYHQGSGANVLTF
j_call: TRBJ2-6
v_call: TRBV27

cdr3_aa: CATSRGLVLGNYEQYF
j_call: TRBJ2-7
v_call: TRBV15

cdr3_aa: CASSIRHRAGDEQFF
j_call: TRBJ2-1
v_call: TRBV19

cdr3_aa: CASSSGNTEAFF
j_call: TRBJ1-1
v_call: TRBV11-2

cdr3_aa: CASSARATTANEQFF
j_call: TRBJ2-1
v_call: TRBV2